This TCR beta chain is from a study of blood T cell repertoires in COVID-19. The CDR3 has 14 residues. Germline CDR1 is SNHLY and CDR2 is FYNNEI. V was clipped by 6 bases and J by 4 bases, with 13 bases between them. Clones were sequenced by immunoSEQ multiplex PCR, and TCRdb holds only the in-frame ones, with some missing. This table has 200,000 or so clones, over 70% appearing once. Comments on this clone: The identical CDR3 is also encoded by other nucleotide sequences in the sample.

V gene TRBV2 combines with J gene TRBJ1-5; D perhaps matches TRBD1 (5 bases). Sequenced material: peripheral blood. This sequence was found in a woman aged 65 to 85 with acute or convalescent COVID-19. The CDR3 DNA reads TGTGCCAGCAGCGTCGAAAGGGGTAATCAGCCCCAGCATTTT. It is translated as CASSVERGNQPQHF.